Below, one T cell receptor (beta chain) is given with its context. The specificity of this receptor is unknown. Base qualities are not recorded, but no much larger clone differs from it by a single base. This entry is derived from a study of T cell changes during pregnancy in multiple sclerosis (dated by TCRdb to about 2019). In terms of the full investigation: The study looked at changes in the T cell repertoire across pregnancy in women with multiple sclerosis.

The CDR3 runs 14 amino acids, cysteine and phenylalanine included. The sequence is cut down to CDR3 DNA, 42 bases in frame from base 1. The germline V gene specifies MNHNS as CDR1 and SASEGT as CDR2. Deletion took 2 bases off V and 6 bases off J, with a span of 14 bases between the germline ends. Library preparation was by the immunoSEQ multiplex PCR assay. TCRdb holds this immuneACCESS table with in-frame rearrangements only. Some clones are missing; in checked studies, unresolved V genes explain under half, and the rest has no known cause. The sample table records 55,000 to 70,000 clones; around 85% of these occur just once. The ten largest clones take up 0.38% of the sample.

The sequence derives from a female donor with multiple sclerosis, enrolled in a pregnancy study. The input for sequencing was CD4+ T cells from peripheral blood mononuclear cells, taken in the third trimester of pregnancy. The rearranged segments are TRBV6-1 and TRBJ2-7; the D gene is possibly TRBD2, with 7 bases matching. The DNA sequence is TGTGCCAGCAGTGAATGGGGGGGGGCTATCGAGCAGTACTTC. Translated, it gives CASSEWGGAIEQYF.